Listed here is a single T cell receptor (beta chain). The source of the sample is a study of blood T cells in healthy people across ages. Caucasian, healthy and from Russia, the donors were aged between roughly 6 and 95. Staff drew 9 to 10 milliliters of peripheral blood from each donor. Per sample, extraction of total RNA gave at least 5 micrograms in every case. Germline V gives CDR1 DFQATT, CDR2 SNEGSKA (reference sequence). The junction had 8 bases not matched to a gene; V was cut back by 6 bases and J by 5 bases. The CDR3 consists of 13 residues. Primed by a sample-barcoded 5' primer and a J-beta primer mix, a second PCR proceeded for roughly 7 to 11 cycles. The template-switch adaptor was a 5' adaptor with 12 random nucleotides. It tagged each cDNA molecule. TCRdb used MiXCR to reprocess the 5' RACE reads, holding one entry per CDR3 protein. The sample includes about 1.1 million distinct CDR3 sequences, about two fifths of them seen just once.

The TCR originated in a man between 18 and 35 years old in good health. Material for sequencing was blood. The chain recombines TRBV20-1 with TRBJ2-5; 8 positions agree with TRBD2. CDR3 loop: CSARRLAGETQYF. DNA for the CDR3: TGCAGTGCCCGGAGATTAGCGGGGGAGACCCAGTACTTC.